This T cell receptor beta chain came from a study of tumor and adjacent non-tumor tissue in lung cancer. Study as a whole: Histology: around 13 adenocarcinoma, a couple of squamous cell carcinoma, 1 small cell lung cancer. Stage I to III disease affected 10 men and 5 women aged roughly 30 to 80. Study-wide findings and caveats: Top 100 clones took a larger repertoire share in normal lung.

CDR3 length: 14 residues. Germline CDR1 and CDR2: MDHEN and SYDVKM. The library came from three nested PCR rounds adapted from ARM-PCR protocols. One entry per CDR3 protein, called by TCRdb with MiXCR from the multiplex PCR reads. Among some 47,000 distinct CDR3 sequences listed, roughly 60% were seen once. As regards this clonotype: Antigen specificity is unknown. A read error may account for a junction end that differs from germline.

RNA was extracted from bulk tissue without any cell sorting. The normal lung tissue was taken more than 3 cm from the tumor edge. Chemotherapy-naive patients with new lung cancer underwent thoracic surgery in China, August–November 2014. The material sequenced was distant non-tumor lung tissue. The J gene is TRBJ2-7, the V gene TRBV28; TRBD1 matches at 10 bases. This receptor was taken from a woman aged 40 to 50 with non-small cell lung cancer. The CDR3 here is CTSSLRQGAREQYF. The CDR3 nucleotides read TGTACCAGCAGTCTTCGACAGGGGGCTCGGGAGCAGTACTTC.